The 25 T cell receptor beta chains below come from one sample, sequenced in a study of cytomegalovirus exposure and HLA in healthy donors. PCR involved 60 Vbeta and 13 Jbeta primers. Profiled with immunoSEQ multiplex PCR; TCRdb holds only in-frame clones, not every one. The data show some 190,000 clones, roughly 77% seen once. Sequenced material: PBMCs. These receptors originate from a woman aged 25 to 39 in good health and CMV-seronegative.

In its sample, this clone was seen a few times. The genes are TRBV29-1 and TRBJ1-3, with D uncertain. Germline V lookup: CDR1 SQVTM, CDR2 ANQGSEA. The CDR3 is made up of 13 amino acids. The V gene lost 6 bases and the J gene lost 3 bases, with 12 bases spanning the gap. The CDR3: CSVRDGYGNTIYF. CDR3 nucleotide sequence: TGCAGCGTCCGGGATGGTTATGGAAACACCATATATTTT.

J is TRBJ1-1 and V is TRBV29-1, with TRBD1 matching 12 bases. This CDR3 has 15 amino acids. V lost 4 bases and J lost 5; bases outside the gene matches: 8. Germline CDR1 reads SQVTM; CDR2 reads ANQGSEA. The CDR3 loop reads CSVVGTGGARTEAFF. As DNA, the CDR3 is TGCAGCGTTGTAGGGACAGGGGGCGCGAGGACTGAAGCTTTCTTT.

The chain is built from TRBV12-5 and TRBJ2-7, with a tentative D call TRBD1 (6 bases). V lost 4 bases to trimming and J lost 6 bases, with 13 bases between them. The germline V gene has CDR1 LGHNT and CDR2 FRNRAP. The length of the CDR3 is 13 residues. CDR3 amino acids: CASGYRVEGEQYF. CDR3 in DNA: TGTGCTAGTGGTTACAGGGTTGAAGGCGAGCAGTACTTC.

This chain connects TRBV4-1 to TRBJ1-2; 12 bases agree with TRBD1. Losses at the gene ends were 1 base for V and 3 bases for J; bases not matched to a gene: 12. The CDR3 has 19 amino acids. The germline V gene has CDR1 MGHRA and CDR2 YSYEKL. Here the CDR3 reads CASSQAKAGTGGVDYGYTF. The DNA for the CDR3 is TGCGCCAGCAGCCAAGCGAAAGCCGGGACAGGGGGCGTTGACTATGGCTACACCTTC.

The V gene is TRBV6-6, the J gene TRBJ2-7, with a tentative D call TRBD2 (5 bases). The V gene's germline CDR1 is MNHNY and CDR2 SVGAGI (reference sequence). V lost 1 base and J 4 bases, leaving 11 bases between the germline ends. The CDR3 extends over 14 amino acids. Here the CDR3 reads CASSYWGVGYEQYF. The CDR3 region has the DNA TGTGCCAGCAGTTACTGGGGAGTTGGGTACGAGCAGTACTTC.

The gene calls are TRBV9 and TRBJ1-1; a possible D gene is TRBD1 (5 bases). Between the trimmed V and J ends, which lost 0 bases and 5 bases, there was a span of 11 bases. The CDR3 sequence is 14 residues long. CDR1 is SGDLS and CDR2 is YYNGEE in the germline V gene. The CDR3, as DNA: TGTGCCAGCAGCGTAGTTCAGGGAAGTACTGAAGCTTTCTTT. It is translated as CASSVVQGSTEAFF.

The genes are TRBV5-4 and TRBJ1-3; tentatively, D is TRBD1 (6 bases). Germline CDR1 SGHNT, CDR2 YYREEE (reference sequence). The CDR3 totals 16 residues. Deletions cut 4 bases from V and 0 bases from J, with 14 bases between. The CDR3 region has the DNA TGTGCCAGCAGCGGGGGCGAGGACAGCTCTGGAAACACCATATATTTT. Residues: CASSGGEDSSGNTIYF.

This chain connects TRBV30 to TRBJ2-3; unclear D gene. Germline lookup yields CDR1 GTSNPN and CDR2 SVGIG (reference sequence). This CDR3 has 14 residues. The ends were cut back, 2 bases at V and 2 bases at J, with 11 bases in the middle. The CDR3 is CAWSKSSYTDTQYF. The CDR3 bases are TGTGCCTGGAGTAAGAGCTCCTACACAGATACGCAGTATTTT.

The genes are TRBV6-1 and TRBJ1-2; D is possibly TRBD1 (6 bases). The CDR3 contains 14 residues. The germline CDR1 and CDR2 sequences are MNHNS and SASEGT. V shed 7 bases and J shed 0 bases, with 12 bases lying between them. The CDR3 reads CASIRQEPNYGYTF. The CDR3 DNA reads as TGTGCCAGCATTCGACAGGAACCTAACTATGGCTACACCTTC.

This clone was picked up a small number of times. The chain has TRBV5-5 and TRBJ2-7, with TRBD1 as a possible D gene (6 bases). V was clipped by 4 bases and J by 0 bases, with 11 bases between them. The CDR3 consists of 14 residues. CDR1 and CDR2 (germline): SGHKS, YYEKEE (reference sequence). The CDR3 is CASSPTGFSYEQYF. The DNA for the CDR3 is TGTGCCAGCAGCCCGACAGGATTCTCCTACGAGCAGTACTTC.

This clone was seen only a few times. This sequence joins TRBV30 and TRBJ1-5; the D is unclear. The CDR3 is made up of 15 amino acids. Trimming stripped 0 bases from V and 6 bases from J, with 15 bases between. In germline, CDR1 is GTSNPN, CDR2 SVGIG (reference sequence). The CDR3: CAWSVRSRLGQPQHF. The CDR3 nucleotides read TGTGCCTGGAGTGTACGGTCCAGGCTGGGTCAGCCCCAGCATTTT.

The chain couples TRBV10-2 to TRBJ2-3, with D unresolved. V lost 2 bases, J lost 6 bases, and 15 bases lay in between. This CDR3 is 15 amino acids long. Germline CDR1 reads WSHSY; CDR2 reads SAAADI. CDR3 DNA: TGCGCCAGCAGTGAGGGGTCTGGAGCCCGGGATACGCAGTATTTT. Translating gives CASSEGSGARDTQYF.

The gene calls are TRBV2 and TRBJ1-1, with 7 bases fitting TRBD1. The CDR3 runs 12 residues. The germline CDR1 and CDR2 sequences are SNHLY and FYNNEI. The V and J ends lost 6 bases and 10 bases, in that order; junction bases with no gene match: 8. CDR3: CASSYDRDGAFF. The CDR3 nucleotides are TGTGCCAGCAGCTATGACAGGGATGGAGCTTTCTTT. The full variable domain, its missing parts supplied by reference TRBV2 and TRBJ1-1, is EPEVTQTPSHQVTQMGQEVILRCVPISNHLYFYWYRQILGQKVEFLVSFYNNEISEKSEIFDDQFSVERPDGSNFTLKIRSTKLEDSAMYFCASSYDRDGAFFGQGTRLTVV.

The gene calls are TRBV5-6 and TRBJ1-1; D is unresolved. Germline loops: CDR1 SGHDT, CDR2 YYEEEE. CDR3 size: 14 residues. The V end lost 5 bases, the J end lost 1 base, and 12 bases lay between the germline ends. The CDR3 DNA follows: TGTGCCAGCAGGTATTTCTTGTCGAACACTGAAGCTTTCTTT. This gives the protein CASRYFLSNTEAFF.

CDR3 sequence: CASSPGGAGSQPQHF. CDR3 nucleotides: TGTGCCAGCAGCCCGGGAGGGGCAGGGTCTCAGCCCCAGCATTTT. This chain connects TRBV11-1 to TRBJ1-5, with a possible D match to TRBD1 (5 bases). Trimming cost V 5 bases and J 6 bases, with 17 bases left between them. Germline V lookup: CDR1 SGHAT, CDR2 FQDESV (reference sequence). CDR3 size: 15 residues.

V gene TRBV7-6 combines with J gene TRBJ2-5, with 9 bases aligning to TRBD2. The germline CDR1 and CDR2 sequences are SGHVS and FNYEAQ. The CDR3 totals 16 residues. J lost 3 bases, V lost 1 base, and 6 bases had no gene match. The CDR3 here is CASSLGLGGGEETQYF. DNA of the CDR3: TGTGCCAGCAGCTTAGGACTAGGCGGGGGGGAAGAGACCCAGTACTTC.

This clone showed up just a few times. CDR3 DNA: TGTGCCTGTGGTTATCGGTACGAGCAGTACTTC. Amino acids: CACGYRYEQYF. The rearrangement uses TRBV30 and TRBJ2-5; no clear D gene. The assigned J gene may be wrong: the sequence end matches TRBJ2-7 better. The CDR3 contains 11 residues. Germline loops: CDR1 GTSNPN, CDR2 SVGIG (reference sequence).

The rearrangement links TRBV19 to TRBJ1-2; D gene unclear. The CDR3 has 10 residues. Germline values: CDR1 LNHDA, CDR2 SQIVND (reference sequence). V was pared by 6 bases and J by 7 bases, with 6 bases between. The CDR3 loop is CASRRGGYTF. The DNA for the CDR3 is TGTGCCAGTAGAAGAGGTGGCTACACCTTC.

This chain uses TRBV29-1 with TRBJ1-4; 9 nucleotides line up with TRBD1. This CDR3 spans 16 amino acids. V dropped 6 bases and J dropped 4; count of bases not matched to a gene: 12. The germline V gene has CDR1 SQVTM and CDR2 ANQGSEA. The chain's CDR3 is CSVTGTGTLSNEKLFF. Here the CDR3 DNA reads TGCAGCGTAACCGGGACAGGGACTCTCAGTAATGAAAAACTGTTTTTT.

This chain links TRBV30 with TRBJ1-2, with unresolved D. The length of the CDR3 is 13 residues. V was pared by 3 bases and J by 2 bases, with 10 bases between. Germline V CDR1 and CDR2: GTSNPN, SVGIG (reference sequence). For the CDR3, the DNA is TGTGCCTGGAGCTCCTGGGCCAACTATGGCTACACCTTC. Protein sequence: CAWSSWANYGYTF. Based on the CDR3 plus reference TRBV30 and TRBJ1-2, the full variable domain is SQTIHQWPATLVQPVGSPLSLECTVEGTSNPNLYWYRQAAGRGLQLLFYSVGIGQISSEVPQNLSASRPQDRQFILSSKKLLLSDSGFYLCAWSSWANYGYTFGSGTRLTVV.

The chain is built from TRBV5-1 and TRBJ2-7; possibly TRBD1 for D (6 bases). V was shortened by 0 bases and J by 1 base, with 8 bases between the two germline ends. This CDR3 contains 14 residues. Germline CDR1 reads SGHRS; CDR2 reads YFSETQ. In nucleotides, the CDR3 is TGCGCCAGCAGCTTGGACAGGGCATCCTACGAGCAGTACTTC. This encodes CASSLDRASYEQYF.

The chain recombines TRBV29-1 with TRBJ2-7; TRBD1 matches 7 bases. Losses at the gene ends were 6 bases for V and 4 bases for J; bases not matched to a gene: 3. CDR1 and CDR2 (germline): SQVTM, ANQGSEA. This CDR3 spans 11 amino acids. DNA of the CDR3: TGCAGCGTCTCCAGGGGGTACGAGCAGTACTTC. Its protein is CSVSRGYEQYF.

The genes are TRBV7-3 and TRBJ2-5; D unclear. Trimming removed 1 base from V and 3 bases from J, with 12 bases in between. The CDR3 spans 15 residues. The germline V gene encodes CDR1 SGHTA and CDR2 FQGTGA. CDR3 sequence (DNA): TGTGCCAGCAGCTTAATCCCTAACGCTGAAGAGACCCAGTACTTC. Amino acids: CASSLIPNAEETQYF.

The rearrangement uses TRBV19 and TRBJ1-1; 7 bases fit TRBD1. This CDR3 contains 15 residues. Per germline, CDR1 LNHDA and CDR2 SQIVND (reference sequence). V was pared by 4 bases and J by 2 bases, with 7 bases of the junction left unmatched. The CDR3 DNA reads as TGTGCCAGTAGTACCCCGACAGGGTTTAACACTGAAGCTTTCTTT. It encodes CASSTPTGFNTEAFF.

This clone was seen a handful of times. The J gene is TRBJ2-4, the V gene TRBV6-4, with 11 positions matching TRBD2. Germline CDR1 is MRHNA and CDR2 is SNTAGT. Losses at the gene ends were 5 bases for V and 8 bases for J; bases not matched to a gene: 5. The CDR3 totals 14 residues. The DNA for the CDR3 is TGTGCCAGCAGTTTAGCGGGGGGGAACGACATTCAGTACTTC. Translated, it gives CASSLAGGNDIQYF.